This T cell receptor (beta chain) was obtained from a study of blood T cell repertoires in COVID-19. Study-level background: The cDNA or gDNA used as material had been derived from T cells, B-cell-depleted T cells, or PBMCs.

In the original processing: The authors estimated nucleated cell counts from reference gene primer amplification. The assay was immunoSEQ multiplex PCR, and TCRdb's table has in-frame clones only and misses some. The DNA was the basis for D and trimming; V, J and clone size are from that table. The sample lists over 450,000 clones, roughly nine tenths occurring once. Seattle researchers signed up patients amid active infection and tracked them longitudinally. Source material: peripheral blood. The receptor was derived from a young man with COVID-19, enrolled during active disease.

The CDR3 is CASSLGQFRPGNTIYF. The CDR3 coding sequence is TGTGCCAGCAGCTTAGGACAGTTTCGGCCTGGAAACACCATATATTTT. V usage is TRBV7-2 and J usage is TRBJ1-3; D may be TRBD1 (5 bases). The V end was cut by 1 base, the J end by 2 bases, with 12 bases between. Germline-derived CDR1 and CDR2 are SGHTA and FQGNSA. The CDR3 sequence is 16 residues long.